This TCR beta chain emerged from a study of T cells in Graves' hyperthyroidism and ophthalmopathy. Losses at the gene ends were 1 base for V and 2 bases for J; bases not matched to a gene: 15. This CDR3 is 21 amino acids long. This clonotype came up once. Amplified TCR beta CDR3 regions came from RNA transcripts. Primed by the HTBI set, a first-round RT-PCR was run on the TCR CDR3. From the multiplex PCR reads, TCRdb called clonotypes with MiXCR, one entry per CDR3 protein. The sample yields around 440,000 distinct CDR3 sequences, 15% to 18% seen once. J is TRBJ2-1 and V is TRBV12-3 or TRBV12-4, with 12 bases lining up with TRBD2. The TCR originated in a woman in her late teens or twenties with Graves' hyperthyroidism. Sequencing was carried out using blood. The CDR3 coding sequence is TGTGCCAGCAGTTTAGGAGGGGAGGGGACTAGCGGGTCAATTACCTACAATGAGCAGTTCTTC. Protein product: CASSLGGEGTSGSITYNEQFF.